The rows below give T cell receptor beta chains drawn from one sample of a study of graft-versus-host responses after intestinal transplantation. Generated by immunoSEQ multiplex PCR, the TCRdb table keeps only in-frame clones and is missing some. The data contain some 6,800 clones, 26% of them singletons. Sequences were derived from alloreactive CD4+ T cells from a mixed lymphocyte reaction culture, sampled before intestinal transplant. The receptors shown here come from a human patient who received an intestinal transplant. The conserved cysteine and the conserved F or W are not part of the CDR3 here. D genes are given only for firm matches.

j_call v_call d_call cdr3_aa
TRBJ2-3 TRBV7-8 - ASSLEGGTTYTQY
TRBJ2-3 TRBV5-4 TRBD2 ASSRGTSGRTDTQY
TRBJ1-5 TRBV19 TRBD1 ARLPGTGCQPQH
TRBJ2-7 TRBV18 TRBD2 ASSPQLVLAGGDYEQY
TRBJ2-7 TRBV6-1 - ASSVDHSQY
TRBJ1-3 TRBV28 - ASTLRPFSGNTIY
TRBJ2-3 TRBV25-1 - ATALFGTDTQY
TRBJ1-5 TRBV10-3 - AIRPEGRGNQPQH
TRBJ1-1 TRBV30 TRBD1 AGDETGAEAF
TRBJ2-7 TRBV20-1 - SARSGYEQY